Presented here are 29 T cell receptor beta chains from one specimen sequenced in a study of identical twins. TCRdb reprocessed the 5' RACE reads with MiXCR, giving one entry per CDR3 protein. The table has roughly 1.6 million distinct CDR3 sequences, roughly a third seen once. The specimen sequenced was cord blood. Receptors originate from a newborn girl in good health.

This clonotype was counted a few times. The chain is built from TRBV10-3 and TRBJ2-1, with 10 bases matching TRBD2. Trimming cost V 5 bases and J 5 bases; bases outside gene matches: 6. CDR3 length equals 15 residues. Germline CDR1 reads ENHRY; CDR2 reads SYGVKD. The CDR3 spells CAISRVAGGNNEQFF. CDR3 DNA sequence: TGTGCCATCAGTAGGGTAGCGGGGGGTAACAATGAGCAGTTCTTC.

The chain combines TRBV3-1 with TRBJ2-1; 7 bases match TRBD2. The length of the CDR3 is 16 residues. The V and J ends lost 0 bases and 5 bases, in that order; junction bases with no gene match: 7. CDR1 LGHDT and CDR2 YNNKEL come from the germline V gene (reference sequence). CDR3 coding DNA: TGTGCCAGCAGCCAAGACGGGGGGTTCGCAAACAATGAGCAGTTCTTC. Amino acids: CASSQDGGFANNEQFF.

This clonotype was counted only a few times. The rearrangement uses TRBV21-1 and TRBJ2-5; the DNA was not used to check the table's D call, TRBD2. TRBV21-1 counts as a pseudogene. The CDR3 runs 16 residues. CDR3 sequence (DNA): TGTGCCAGCAGCAAGGGGACTAGCGGACCTCAAGAGACCCAGTACTTC. Translating it yields CASSKGTSGPQETQYF.

This clonotype showed up just a few times. The J gene is TRBJ1-2, the V gene TRBV6-1; D call uncertain. Trimming removed 4 bases from V and 1 base from J, with 7 bases in between. CDR1 is MNHNS, CDR2 SASEGT, per germline. The CDR3 runs to 13 residues. This CDR3 reads CASSVSDNYGYTF. CDR3 bases: TGTGCCAGCAGTGTGTCCGATAACTATGGCTACACCTTC.

Many counts were recorded for this clonotype. This chain connects TRBV11-1 to TRBJ2-4, with D possibly TRBD1 on 6 matching bases. Germline loops: CDR1 SGHAT, CDR2 FQDESV (reference sequence). V was cut by 5 bases and J by 1 base, with 12 bases left in between. The CDR3 totals 15 residues. The CDR3 nucleotides are TGTGCCAGCAGCCCAACAGGGCGCGCCAAAAACATTCAGTACTTC. Translating gives CASSPTGRAKNIQYF.

This rearrangement joins TRBV5-1 to TRBJ2-1; TRBD2 matches at 10 bases. Germline CDR1 reads SGHRS; CDR2 reads YFSETQ. The CDR3 is 15 residues long. Trimming cost V 4 bases and J 8 bases; bases outside gene matches: 9. CDR3 amino acids: CASSPSGRAEDEQFF. The CDR3 region has the DNA TGCGCCAGCAGCCCCAGCGGGAGGGCCGAAGATGAGCAGTTCTTC.

This clonotype was counted many times. This chain joins TRBV20-1 and TRBJ2-1, with a possible D match to TRBD2 (6 bases). Germline CDR1 reads DFQATT; CDR2 reads SNEGSKA (reference sequence). CDR3 length equals 14 residues. With 1 base removed from V and 2 bases from J, the gap between germline ends came to 9 bases. CDR3 region: CSARAGATYNEQFF. The CDR3 bases are TGCAGTGCTAGAGCGGGAGCGACCTACAATGAGCAGTTCTTC.

The gene calls are TRBV10-3 and TRBJ1-3; D gene ambiguous. This CDR3 comprises 13 residues. In germline, CDR1 is ENHRY, CDR2 SYGVKD. Trimming pared 10 bases from V and 0 bases from J, leaving 10 bases between. The CDR3 region has the DNA TGTGCCACCGGGCCTTACTCTGGAAACACCATATATTTT. This gives the protein CATGPYSGNTIYF.

This clonotype was picked up a small number of times. This chain joins TRBV30 and TRBJ2-7, with 12 bases identical to TRBD2. CDR1 GTSNPN and CDR2 SVGIG come from the germline V gene (reference sequence). The CDR3 has 15 amino acids. Losses at the gene ends were 0 bases for V and 4 bases for J; bases not matched to a gene: 4. CDR3 DNA: TGTGCCTGGAGTGTACCAGGACTAGCGGGGTACGAGCAGTACTTC. Translation gives CAWSVPGLAGYEQYF.

V usage is TRBV10-3 and J usage is TRBJ2-1, with D possibly matching TRBD2 (5 bases). This CDR3 is 16 amino acids long. V gave up 0 bases and J gave up 6 bases, with 15 bases separating them. Per germline, CDR1 ENHRY and CDR2 SYGVKD. The CDR3 DNA is TGTGCCATCAGTGAGTCGACCCGGGGTCTTTCCAATGAGCAGTTCTTC. This codes for CAISESTRGLSNEQFF.

This clonotype was seen only a few times. The chain recombines TRBV5-1 with TRBJ2-3, with D perhaps given as TRBD1 or TRBD2 (5 bases each). Germline V gene lookup returns CDR1 SGHRS and CDR2 YFSETQ. This CDR3 is built from 17 residues. The V and J ends lost 4 bases and 0 bases respectively, with 18 bases between them. CDR3 nucleotide sequence: TGCGCCAGCAGCCGCTGGGGGAGCACTACAAGCACAGATACGCAGTATTTT. It encodes CASSRWGSTTSTDTQYF.

The genes are TRBV12-3 or TRBV12-4 and TRBJ2-1; 9 bases map to TRBD2. The closer fit of TRBJ2-7 to the DNA end suggests the J call may be wrong. The CDR3 has 16 amino acids. The CDR3 DNA reads TGTGCCAGCAGTATGGGGCCTAGCGGGGCCTACAATGAGCAGTACTTC. This sequence encodes CASSMGPSGAYNEQYF.

The chain is built from TRBV6-5 and TRBJ2-2; 7 bases align to TRBD1. The CDR3 has 15 amino acids. Germline CDR1 and CDR2: MNHEY and SVGAGI. V lost 0 bases to trimming and J lost 4 bases; unmatched junction nucleotides: 2. Here the CDR3 reads CASSYSQGSTGELFF. CDR3 nucleotide sequence: TGTGCCAGCAGTTACTCACAGGGGAGCACCGGGGAGCTGTTTTTT.

This chain joins TRBV27 and TRBJ2-3; the match to TRBD2 covers 8 bases. The ends lost 5 bases at V and 4 bases at J; junction bases unmatched: 5. Germline CDR1 is MNHEY and CDR2 is SMNVEV (reference sequence). The CDR3 contains 14 residues. CDR3 coding DNA: TGTGCCAGCAGTCACGGGACTAGGGCAGATACGCAGTATTTT. Translated, it gives CASSHGTRADTQYF.

This chain connects TRBV7-9 to TRBJ1-4; D is unresolved. Germline lookup yields CDR1 SEHNR and CDR2 FQNEAQ (reference sequence). Trimming pared 5 bases from V and 8 bases from J, leaving 18 bases between. This CDR3 comprises 15 residues. This CDR3 is CASSRLVVYGEKLFF. DNA of the CDR3: TGTGCCAGCAGCCGACTTGTGGTGTACGGCGAAAAACTGTTTTTT.

This chain joins TRBV27 and TRBJ1-2; TRBD1 matches 8 bases. This CDR3 region has 13 residues. Germline V CDR1 and CDR2: MNHEY, SMNVEV (reference sequence). V lost 5 bases to trimming and J lost 6 bases; unmatched junction nucleotides: 5. The CDR3 DNA reads TGTGCCAGCAGTCCTAACAGGGGGGATGGCTACACCTTC. It encodes CASSPNRGDGYTF.

This rearrangement joins TRBV4-2 to TRBJ2-1; 8 bases are shared with TRBD2. The CDR3 runs to 18 residues. V was clipped by 0 bases and J by 7 bases; unmatched bases: 14. The germline V gene has CDR1 LGHNA and CDR2 YNFKEQ. CDR3 loop: CASSQDFASGRLVNEQFF. CDR3 in DNA: TGTGCCAGCAGCCAAGATTTCGCTAGCGGGCGGTTGGTGAATGAGCAGTTCTTC.

The chain links TRBV5-1 to TRBJ2-3; 15 bases are shared with TRBD2. Germline V gene sequence: CDR1 SGHRS, CDR2 YFSETQ. The CDR3 sequence is 16 residues long. Trimming took 0 bases from V and 6 from J; bases not matched to a gene: 2. The CDR3, as DNA: TGCGCCAGCAGCTTGGCCGGACTAGCGGGGGGGGATACGCAGTATTTT. It translates to CASSLAGLAGGDTQYF.

Here the CDR3 reads CAWSGVEQFF. CDR3 DNA sequence: TGTGCCTGGAGTGGGGTTGAGCAGTTCTTC. The rearrangement uses TRBV30 and TRBJ2-1, with D uncertain. CDR3 length: 10 amino acids. Germline CDR1 reads GTSNPN; CDR2 reads SVGIG (reference sequence). Trimming shortened V by 1 base and J by 9 bases, and 4 bases separated the two germline ends. Based on the CDR3 plus reference TRBV30 and TRBJ2-1, the full variable domain is SQTIHQWPATLVQPVGSPLSLECTVEGTSNPNLYWYRQAAGRGLQLLFYSVGIGQISSEVPQNLSASRPQDRQFILSSKKLLLSDSGFYLCAWSGVEQFFGPGTRLTVL.

The chain employs TRBV5-1 and TRBJ2-1; TRBD2 matches 7 bases. Germline-derived CDR1 and CDR2 are SGHRS and YFSETQ. Trimming removed 1 base from V and 0 bases from J; junction bases left unmatched: 7. This CDR3 spans 17 amino acids. The CDR3 protein is CASSLFLAEYSYNEQFF. CDR3 bases: TGCGCCAGCAGCTTGTTCCTAGCGGAGTACTCCTACAATGAGCAGTTCTTC.

Notes on this clonotype: This clone may be a read error of a much larger clone one base away. V and J are TRBV28 and TRBJ2-2, with D unclear. CDR1 and CDR2 from the germline V gene are MDHEN and SYDVKM. CDR3 length: 14 residues. Trimming left V 2 bases short and J 1 base short, with 5 bases between. The CDR3 coding sequence is TGTGCCAGCAGTTTACTAGAGAACACCGGGGAGCTGTTTTTT. Encoded protein: CASSLLENTGELFF.

To note about this clonotype: This may stem from a read error, because a much larger clone lies one nucleotide away. V gene TRBV6-2 or TRBV6-3 combines with J gene TRBJ2-1, with D unclear. This CDR3 is 14 amino acids long. The V and J ends lost 9 bases and 2 bases respectively, with 14 bases between them. Germline V gene data show CDR1 as MNHEY and CDR2 as SVGEGT. DNA for the CDR3: TGTGCCAGTCGAAGGTGGGGTACCTACAATGAGCAGTTCTTC. Translating gives CASRRWGTYNEQFF.

This clonotype was seen repeatedly, ten times or more. The chain links TRBV12-3 or TRBV12-4 to TRBJ1-2; D remains ambiguous. The CDR3 runs 11 residues. V was pared by 6 bases and J by 8 bases, with 10 bases between. This CDR3 reads CASSKTGGYTF. In nucleotides, the CDR3 is TGTGCCAGCAGCAAGACGGGGGGCTACACCTTC.

This clonotype was counted a few times. The chain combines TRBV2 with TRBJ2-6; 11 bases align to TRBD1. The V and J ends lost 6 bases and 6 bases, in that order; junction bases with no gene match: 7. The CDR3 is 16 residues long. Germline V gene lookup returns CDR1 SNHLY and CDR2 FYNNEI. This CDR3 reads CASSLRTGGEANVLTF. The CDR3 DNA follows: TGTGCCAGCAGCCTACGGACAGGGGGCGAGGCCAACGTCCTGACTTTC.

Regarding this clonotype: A much larger clone sits a single nucleotide away, making a read error possible. The chain is built from TRBV29-1 and TRBJ2-5; possibly TRBD1 for D (6 bases). The CDR3 consists of 14 residues. V was cut by 4 bases and J by 2 bases, with 14 bases left in between. From germline, CDR1 is SQVTM and CDR2 ANQGSEA. This CDR3 reads CSVGFGQIQETQYF. CDR3 coding DNA: TGCAGCGTTGGTTTCGGACAGATACAAGAGACCCAGTACTTC.

This chain uses TRBV14 with TRBJ1-2; tentatively, D is TRBD1 (5 bases). This CDR3 comprises 13 residues. Trimming removed 3 bases from V and 4 bases from J, with 9 bases in between. CDR1 is SGHDN, CDR2 FVKESK, per germline. The CDR3 loop reads CASSQTVAYGYTF. The CDR3 DNA follows: TGTGCCAGCAGCCAGACAGTTGCCTATGGCTACACCTTC.

Ten or more counts support this clonotype. The chain recombines TRBV11-2 with TRBJ2-1; 9 positions match TRBD2. CDR1 is SGHAT and CDR2 is FQNNGV in the germline V gene. Germline trimming cut 1 base from V and 4 bases from J; bases unmatched to any gene: 5. The CDR3 has 16 residues. The CDR3, as DNA: TGTGCCAGCAGCTTAGTCCTAGCGGGGATATACAATGAGCAGTTCTTC. Protein sequence: CASSLVLAGIYNEQFF. Based on the CDR3 plus reference TRBV11-2 and TRBJ2-1, the full variable domain is EAGVAQSPRYKIIEKRQSVAFWCNPISGHATLYWYQQILGQGPKLLIQFQNNGVVDDSQLPKDRFSAERLKGVDSTLKIQPAKLEDSAVYLCASSLVLAGIYNEQFFGPGTRLTVL.

This chain uses TRBV7-9 with TRBJ2-1; D uncertain. The germline CDR1 and CDR2 sequences are SEHNR and FQNEAQ (reference sequence). Trimming cost V 7 bases and J 8 bases, with 15 bases left between them. The CDR3 covers 13 residues. CDR3 nucleotide sequence: TGTGCCAGCACCCGGCCCGGTATTTATGAGCAGTTCTTC. It specifies CASTRPGIYEQFF.

The chain recombines TRBV27 with TRBJ2-3; perhaps D is TRBD1 or TRBD2 (6 bases each). Germline V gene lookup returns CDR1 MNHEY and CDR2 SMNVEV (reference sequence). The CDR3 covers 15 residues. Trimming cost V 1 base and J 4 bases, with 12 bases left between them. CDR3 loop: CASSLLGGSADTQYF. CDR3 nucleotide sequence: TGTGCCAGCAGTTTATTAGGGGGGTCGGCAGATACGCAGTATTTT.